What follows are 27 T cell receptor beta chains derived from one specimen sequenced in a study of blood T cell repertoires in COVID-19. Clones were sequenced by immunoSEQ multiplex PCR, and TCRdb holds only the in-frame ones, with some missing. Altogether fewer than 250,000 clones are present, 85% being singletons, with the ten largest covering just under 6.5%. What was sequenced was peripheral blood. The receptors shown here come from a woman aged 55-70 years with active or convalescent COVID-19.

The V gene is TRBV27, the J gene TRBJ2-3; possible D gene TRBD2, 6 bases. Germline assignment: CDR1 MNHEY and CDR2 SMNVEV (reference sequence). The CDR3 consists of 16 residues. Trimming shortened V by 2 bases and J by 1 base, and 13 bases separated the two germline ends. CDR3: CASSLGGAGRTDTQYF. Written as DNA, the CDR3 is TGTGCCAGCAGTTTAGGCGGGGCGGGACGCACAGATACGCAGTATTTT.

V usage is TRBV7-8 and J usage is TRBJ2-1, with 7 bases fitting TRBD1. Germline-derived CDR1 and CDR2 are SGHVS and FQNEAQ. This CDR3 comprises 17 residues. The V gene end was trimmed by 5 bases and the J gene end by 0 bases; junction bases not matched to a gene: 10. The DNA for the CDR3 is TGTGCCAGCAGCATAGGGGGCACACTGAGCTCCTACAATGAGCAGTTCTTC. This codes for CASSIGGTLSSYNEQFF.

The chain is built from TRBV7-9 and TRBJ2-4; possible D gene TRBD1, 6 bases. This CDR3 spans 15 amino acids. Trimming took 4 bases from V and 6 from J, leaving 16 bases between them. In germline, CDR1 is SEHNR, CDR2 FQNEAQ (reference sequence). The CDR3 nucleotides are TGTGCCAGCAGCTCTCCCGGGACACCCAGAAACATTCAGTACTTC. Protein product: CASSSPGTPRNIQYF. Using reference TRBV7-9 and TRBJ2-4 for the parts outside the CDR3, the full variable domain is DTGVSQNPRHKITKRGQNVTFRCDPISEHNRLYWYRQTLGQGPEFLTYFQNEAQLEKSRLLSDRFSAERPKGSFSTLEIQRTEQGDSAMYLCASSSPGTPRNIQYFGAGTRLSVL.

The genes are TRBV2 and TRBJ1-2, with a tentative D call TRBD1 (6 bases). The CDR3 is 12 amino acids. CDR1 and CDR2 (germline): SNHLY, FYNNEI. CDR3 amino acids: CLSQGPLGGYTF. The CDR3 DNA sequence: TGTCTCTCCCAGGGGCCATTAGGTGGCTACACCTTC.

The chain links TRBV7-9 to TRBJ2-1; 12 bases fit TRBD2. The CDR3 runs to 16 residues. The germline CDR1 and CDR2 sequences are SEHNR and FQNEAQ (reference sequence). V lost 4 bases, J lost 9 bases, and 10 bases stayed unmatched. CDR3 bases: TGTGCCAGCAGCTCCTATTCTAGCGGGAGGGACGGTGAGCAGTTCTTC. Translation: CASSSYSSGRDGEQFF.

This clone was found a few times. CDR3 in amino acids: CASSQEWTGGNNEQFF. CDR3 DNA: TGTGCCAGCAGCCAAGAATGGACAGGGGGAAACAATGAGCAGTTCTTC. The chain has TRBV3-1 (or the pseudogene TRBV3-2) and TRBJ2-1; 10 bases line up with TRBD1. From germline, CDR1 is LGHDT and CDR2 YNNKEL (reference sequence). The CDR3 loop spans 16 amino acids. Unmatched junction bases numbered 4, after V lost 0 bases and J lost 5 bases.

Worth noting for this clone: Other DNA sequences in this specimen translate into the identical CDR3. The chain carries TRBV5-1 and TRBJ1-6, with D uncertain. Germline CDR1 and CDR2: SGHRS and YFSETQ. The CDR3 is made up of 16 amino acids. The germline V and J ends were trimmed by 2 bases and 0 bases, with 9 bases remaining between them. The CDR3 is CASSLEPSSYNSPLHF. The CDR3 DNA is TGCGCCAGCAGCTTAGAGCCGAGCTCCTATAATTCACCCCTCCACTTT.

This chain uses TRBV11-3 with TRBJ2-1; 10 nucleotides match TRBD1. The CDR3 loop spans 15 amino acids. CDR1 is SGHNT and CDR2 is YENEEA in the germline V gene. The V gene end was trimmed by 5 bases and the J gene end by 2 bases; junction bases not matched to a gene: 3. The CDR3 protein is CASSLGTGAYNEQFF. Here the CDR3 DNA reads TGTGCCAGCAGCCTCGGGACAGGGGCCTACAATGAGCAGTTCTTC.

The chain links TRBV5-1 to TRBJ1-1; 8 bases are a match to TRBD1. Germline trimming cut 4 bases from V and 4 bases from J; bases unmatched to any gene: 9. This CDR3 contains 15 residues. The germline gives CDR1 SGHRS, CDR2 YFSETQ. DNA of the CDR3: TGCGCCAGCAGCGAGGAAACAGGGGGGCCCACTGAAGCTTTCTTT. Translating gives CASSEETGGPTEAFF.

This chain links TRBV7-2 with TRBJ2-5; D may be TRBD1 (5 bases). The CDR3 loop spans 12 amino acids. V was shortened by 1 base and J by 12 bases, with 12 bases between the two germline ends. Germline loops: CDR1 SGHTA, CDR2 FQGNSA. CDR3 coding DNA: TGTGCCAGCAGCTTAGGGGGCAATACAAAGTACTTC. Amino acids: CASSLGGNTKYF.

The chain links TRBV3-1 (or the pseudogene TRBV3-2) to TRBJ2-5; unclear D gene. Trimming removed 1 base from V and 5 bases from J, with 5 bases in between. CDR1 and CDR2 (germline): LGHDT, YNNKEL (reference sequence). This CDR3 has 12 residues. Here the CDR3 DNA reads TGTGCCAGCAGCCAAGCGCGGGAGACCCAGTACTTC. Translating it yields CASSQARETQYF.

The chain is built from TRBV13 and TRBJ2-3, with 8 bases aligning to TRBD2. The CDR3 runs to 14 residues. Germline V gene sequence: CDR1 PRHDT, CDR2 FYEKMQ (reference sequence). Trimming took 5 bases from V and 3 from J; bases not matched to a gene: 4. The DNA of the CDR3 is TGTGCCAGCAGCCAGCGACTAGCGACAGATACGCAGTATTTT. Translating gives CASSQRLATDTQYF.

The chain uses TRBV15 and TRBJ1-2; possible D gene TRBD1, 5 bases. The V end was cut by 1 base, the J end by 3 bases, with 9 bases between. The CDR3 runs 14 residues. Germline V lookup: CDR1 LNHNV, CDR2 YYDKDF (reference sequence). The CDR3 coding sequence is TGTGCCACCAGCAGAGGGGGCAGTGACTATGGCTACACCTTC. It codes for CATSRGGSDYGYTF.

The chain links TRBV19 to TRBJ1-2; possible D gene TRBD1, 5 bases. CDR1 is LNHDA, CDR2 SQIVND, per germline (reference sequence). Trimming removed 5 bases from V and 8 bases from J, with 15 bases in between. The CDR3 consists of 13 residues. The DNA of the CDR3 is TGTGCCAGTAGTGTGACAGCCCCTGGGGGCTACACCTTC. This gives the protein CASSVTAPGGYTF.

This chain links TRBV6-5 with TRBJ1-4; 8 bases align to TRBD1. The germline V gene has CDR1 MNHEY and CDR2 SVGAGI. Trimming at V came to 10 bases and at J to 5 bases, leaving 9 bases not matched to a gene. The CDR3 has 14 amino acids. For the CDR3, the DNA is TGTGCCACCTCGGACAGGGAGCTAAATGAAAAACTGTTTTTT. Its protein is CATSDRELNEKLFF.

CDR3 protein: CASSLERAGVNTEAFF. DNA for the CDR3: TGTGCCAGCAGCTTAGAACGGGCAGGGGTGAACACTGAAGCTTTCTTT. The chain has TRBV7-8 and TRBJ1-1, with D possibly being TRBD1 (6 bases). Trimming removed 1 base from V and 0 bases from J, with 12 bases in between. Per germline, CDR1 SGHVS and CDR2 FQNEAQ. This CDR3 is built from 16 residues.

This chain joins TRBV19 and TRBJ1-5, with D possibly matching TRBD1 (5 bases). This CDR3 has 16 residues. Trimming removed 3 bases at V and 2 bases at J, with 14 bases between. From germline, CDR1 is LNHDA and CDR2 SQIVND (reference sequence). The CDR3, as DNA: TGTGCCAGTAGTATGTGGGAGGGGACGGGCAATCAGCCCCAGCATTTT. This encodes CASSMWEGTGNQPQHF.

The chain joins TRBV19 to TRBJ2-2; TRBD1 matches at 7 bases. This CDR3 spans 12 amino acids. The ends lost 7 bases at V and 6 bases at J; junction bases unmatched: 2. From germline, CDR1 is LNHDA and CDR2 SQIVND (reference sequence). CDR3 loop: CASNTGAGELFF. Here the CDR3 DNA reads TGTGCCAGTAACACAGGGGCCGGGGAGCTGTTTTTT.

This clone has just one count. The chain combines TRBV19 with TRBJ2-1, with 9 bases aligning to TRBD2. V shed 5 bases and J 3 bases; nucleotides not matched to a gene: 8. The CDR3 is made up of 16 amino acids. Germline V gives CDR1 LNHDA, CDR2 SQIVND (reference sequence). CDR3 DNA sequence: TGTGCCAGTAGTCTGCATAGCGGGAGTGTCTACAATGAGCAGTTCTTC. Encoded protein: CASSLHSGSVYNEQFF.

The chain combines TRBV13 with TRBJ2-5; 9 bases line up with TRBD1. This CDR3 has 14 amino acids. Germline V gene lookup returns CDR1 PRHDT and CDR2 FYEKMQ (reference sequence). The ends lost 4 bases at V and 4 bases at J; junction bases unmatched: 4. The CDR3 DNA is TGTGCCAGCAGCTGGACAGGGGAGGCAGAGACCCAGTACTTC. Translation: CASSWTGEAETQYF.

This clone came up a few times. The rearrangement joins TRBV5-8 to TRBJ2-1, with D uncertain. This CDR3 has 14 amino acids. Germline values: CDR1 SGHTS, CDR2 YDEGEE. V lost 0 bases and J 4 bases, leaving 8 bases between the germline ends. The chain's CDR3 is CASSLEPLYNEQFF. The CDR3 DNA reads TGTGCCAGCAGCTTGGAGCCACTTTACAATGAGCAGTTCTTC. Complete variable domain (other parts from reference TRBV5-8 and TRBJ2-1): EAGVTQSPTHLIKTRGQQATLRCSPISGHTSVYWYQQALGLGLQFLLWYDEGEERNRGNFPPRFSGRQFPNYSSELNVNALELEDSALYLCASSLEPLYNEQFFGPGTRLTVL.

The CDR3 is CASTLVSGRAFEQYF. The CDR3 DNA follows: TGTGCCAGCACCCTTGTCAGCGGGAGGGCCTTCGAGCAGTACTTC. This chain links TRBV28 with TRBJ2-7, with 10 nucleotides matching TRBD2. Germline V CDR1 and CDR2: MDHEN, SYDVKM. The CDR3 has 15 residues. With V trimmed by 7 bases and J by 6 bases, 12 bases remained unmatched.

This clone appeared many times. The rearrangement uses TRBV19 and TRBJ1-2, with a possible D match to TRBD1 (5 bases). CDR1 is LNHDA, CDR2 SQIVND, per germline (reference sequence). This CDR3 has 11 residues. V was shortened by 9 bases and J by 8 bases, with 13 bases between the two germline ends. The CDR3 here is CASQGGRGYTF. The DNA of the CDR3 is TGTGCCAGCCAGGGTGGCCGGGGCTACACCTTC.

The chain has TRBV6-5 and TRBJ1-5; 8 positions match TRBD1. Germline V gene data show CDR1 as MNHEY and CDR2 as SVGAGI. J was trimmed by 5 bases and V by 10 bases; bases with no gene match: 10. The CDR3 length is 14 residues. This CDR3 is CAKYRGGRDQPQHF. In DNA, the CDR3 is TGTGCCAAGTACAGGGGGGGCCGCGATCAGCCCCAGCATTTT.

The chain employs TRBV7-3 and TRBJ2-1; maybe TRBD2 (6 bases). V was clipped by 4 bases and J by 4 bases, with 11 bases between them. CDR3 length: 14 amino acids. In germline, CDR1 is SGHTA, CDR2 FQGTGA. The CDR3 sequence is CASSSGLPYNEQFF. In nucleotides, the CDR3 is TGTGCCAGCAGCTCGGGACTGCCTTACAATGAGCAGTTCTTC. Based on the CDR3 plus reference TRBV7-3 and TRBJ2-1, the full variable domain is GAGVSQTPSNKVTEKGKYVELRCDPISGHTALYWYRQSLGQGPEFLIYFQGTGAADDSGLPNDRFFAVRPEGSVSTLKIQRTERGDSAVYLCASSSGLPYNEQFFGPGTRLTVL.

The rearrangement joins TRBV28 to TRBJ2-1; 9 nucleotides align to TRBD2. The CDR3 has 14 residues. Germline trimming cut 6 bases from V and 5 bases from J; bases unmatched to any gene: 5. From germline, CDR1 is MDHEN and CDR2 SYDVKM. The CDR3 bases are TGTGCCAGCAGGCTAGCGGGGACCCACAATGAGCAGTTCTTC. Translated, it gives CASRLAGTHNEQFF.

This chain joins TRBV13 and TRBJ1-1, with D possibly matching TRBD1 (6 bases). Deletions cut 0 bases from V and 5 bases from J, with 10 bases between. This CDR3 region has 14 residues. Per germline, CDR1 PRHDT and CDR2 FYEKMQ (reference sequence). This CDR3 is CASSLGLGGTEAFF. The CDR3 bases are TGTGCCAGCAGCTTAGGCCTAGGGGGAACTGAAGCTTTCTTT. The whole variable domain, filled in from reference TRBV13 and TRBJ1-1, reads AAGVIQSPRHLIKEKRETATLKCYPIPRHDTVYWYQQGPGQDPQFLISFYEKMQSDKGSIPDRFSAQQFSDYHSELNMSSLELGDSALYFCASSLGLGGTEAFFGQGTRLTVV.